Each of the 15 T cell receptor beta chains below was sequenced from the same sample in a study of T cells in Graves' hyperthyroidism and ophthalmopathy. TCR beta CDR3 sequences were amplified from RNA transcripts. The TCR CDR3 first-round RT-PCR relied on the HTBI primer set. TCRdb reprocessed the multiplex PCR reads via MiXCR and lists one record per CDR3 protein. The table records a few hundred thousand distinct CDR3 sequences, over 15% of them present only once. Sequenced: blood. The receptors were sampled from a woman aged 50 to 65 with Graves' hyperthyroidism.

This clonotype turned up a few times. DNA of the CDR3: TGTGCCAGCACAATTGTTATACTAGCTTTCACAGATACGCAGTATTTT. Its protein is CASTIVILAFTDTQYF. The V gene is TRBV6-1, the J gene TRBJ2-3, with D possibly being TRBD2 (6 bases). This CDR3 spans 16 amino acids. CDR1 and CDR2 from the germline V gene are MNHNS and SASEGT. The V end was cut by 7 bases, the J end by 2 bases, with 19 bases between.

This clonotype showed up many times. This chain connects TRBV29-1 to TRBJ2-2; D is possibly TRBD2 (5 bases). Germline CDR1 is SQVTM and CDR2 is ANQGSEA. The V gene lost 3 bases and the J gene lost 7 bases, with 6 bases spanning the gap. The CDR3 is made up of 11 amino acids. CDR3 sequence (DNA): TGCAGCGTTGAGAGCGGCGGGGAGCTGTTTTTT. Its protein product is CSVESGGELFF.

This clonotype was seen a few times. The V and J genes are TRBV11-1 and TRBJ2-1; D gene uncertain. Germline CDR1 reads SGHAT; CDR2 reads FQDESV (reference sequence). With 5 bases removed from V and 4 bases from J, the gap between germline ends came to 18 bases. The CDR3 totals 16 residues. The CDR3 region is CASSNDGVYPYNEQFF. The CDR3 DNA is TGTGCCAGCAGCAACGATGGCGTATACCCGTACAATGAGCAGTTCTTC.

The rearrangement joins TRBV7-9 to TRBJ2-1; TRBD2 aligns across 7 bases. The CDR3 is 13 residues long. Germline V gene data show CDR1 as SEHNR and CDR2 as FQNEAQ (reference sequence). The junction had 4 bases not matched to a gene; V was cut back by 1 base and J by 10 bases. This CDR3 is CASSLEGLGEQFF. The CDR3 nucleotides read TGTGCCAGCAGCTTAGAAGGACTAGGAGAGCAGTTCTTC.

The chain carries TRBV10-3 and TRBJ1-1, with D unclear. Germline V CDR1 and CDR2: ENHRY, SYGVKD. Deletions cut 4 bases from V and 1 base from J, with 10 bases between. The CDR3 totals 14 residues. CDR3 in amino acids: CAISGGVRNTEAFF. In DNA, the CDR3 is TGTGCCATCAGTGGCGGTGTGAGGAACACTGAAGCTTTCTTT.

The chain joins TRBV18 to TRBJ2-1, with TRBD2 matching 10 bases. The CDR3 runs 17 residues. CDR1 and CDR2 (germline): KGHSH, LQKENI. With 3 bases clipped from V and 4 bases from J, the junction kept 9 bases outside the gene matches. The chain's CDR3 is CASSPASGTSAYNEQFF. Here the CDR3 DNA reads TGTGCCAGCTCACCGGCCTCGGGGACTAGCGCGTACAATGAGCAGTTCTTC. Full variable domain (rest looked up from reference TRBV18 and TRBJ2-1): NAGVMQNPRHLVRRRGQEARLRCSPMKGHSHVYWYRQLPEEGLKFMVYLQKENIIDESGMPKERFSAEFPKEGPSILRIQQVVRGDSAAYFCASSPASGTSAYNEQFFGPGTRLTVL.

The count of this clonotype is one. It may be a read error: a sequence one base away is much more abundant. The rearrangement joins TRBV6-2 or TRBV6-3 to TRBJ2-5; TRBD1 matches 7 bases. The J call may be incorrect, as the DNA end agrees better with TRBJ2-1. This CDR3 is 15 amino acids long. Germline V gives CDR1 MNHEY, CDR2 SVGEGT. The CDR3 region is CAISGKTGNQETQFF. The CDR3 region has the DNA TGTGCCATCAGTGGGAAGACAGGGAACCAAGAGACCCAGTTCTTC.

This clonotype was observed at least ten times. The V and J genes are TRBV28 and TRBJ2-4; D not resolved. CDR3 size: 12 residues. In germline, CDR1 is MDHEN, CDR2 SYDVKM. V was pared by 4 bases and J by 6 bases, with 7 bases between. CDR3 region: CASSSEGNIQYF. In DNA form, the CDR3 reads TGTGCCAGCAGTTCTGAAGGAAACATTCAGTACTTC.

The genes are TRBV20-1 and TRBJ1-5, with 10 bases aligning to TRBD1. Germline-derived CDR1 and CDR2 are DFQATT and SNEGSKA (reference sequence). Trimming at V came to 0 bases and at J to 1 base, leaving 3 bases not matched to a gene. There are 16 residues in the CDR3. CDR3 sequence: CSAREWGQGSNQPQHF. CDR3 DNA: TGCAGTGCTAGAGAGTGGGGACAGGGGAGCAATCAGCCCCAGCATTTT.

The chain is built from TRBV15 and TRBJ2-3, with 7 nucleotides matching TRBD2. The germline V gene has CDR1 LNHNV and CDR2 YYDKDF (reference sequence). CDR3 length: 15 residues. The J segment lost 2 bases and the V segment lost 1 base, leaving 3 bases of the junction unmatched. CDR3: CATSRGDYTTDTQYF. CDR3 in DNA: TGTGCCACCAGCAGAGGGGACTACACCACAGATACGCAGTATTTT. The complete variable domain, with remaining parts taken from reference TRBV15 and TRBJ2-3, reads DAMVIQNPRYQVTQFGKPVTLSCSQTLNHNVMYWYQQKSSQAPKLLFHYYDKDFNNEADTPDNFQSRRPNTSFCFLDIRSPGLGDTAMYLCATSRGDYTTDTQYFGPGTRLTVL.

This clonotype was observed at least ten times. This rearrangement joins TRBV20-1 to TRBJ2-7; no firm D call. Germline assignment: CDR1 DFQATT and CDR2 SNEGSKA (reference sequence). The CDR3 has 15 residues. The V end lost 6 bases, the J end lost 4 bases, and 22 bases lay between the germline ends. The CDR3: CSAHIEEGVLYEQYF. The CDR3 DNA sequence: TGCAGTGCCCATATCGAAGAAGGCGTGCTATACGAGCAGTACTTC.

Comments on this clonotype: A single base separates this from a much larger clone, so it may be a read error. The gene calls are TRBV7-9 and TRBJ2-7; 9 bases map to TRBD1. The J call could be wrong; TRBJ2-1 is a better fit for the DNA end. The germline V gene encodes CDR1 SEHNR and CDR2 FQNEAQ (reference sequence). The CDR3 has 13 amino acids. The CDR3 DNA is TGTGCCAGCACCAAACAGGGGGCCTACGAGCAGTTCTTC. It encodes CASTKQGAYEQFF.

This clonotype was seen many times. The rearrangement uses TRBV7-9 and TRBJ2-1, with 9 bases lining up with TRBD2. CDR3 length equals 15 residues. Trimming at V came to 1 base and at J to 7 bases, leaving 5 bases not matched to a gene. CDR1 and CDR2 (germline): SEHNR, FQNEAQ (reference sequence). CDR3 nucleotides: TGTGCCAGCAGCTTAGGTAGCGGGAGAGGTAATGAGCAGTTCTTC. The encoded protein is CASSLGSGRGNEQFF.

This clonotype was counted at least ten times. The rearrangement links TRBV6-1 to TRBJ2-3; 11 nucleotides agree with TRBD1. V lost 3 bases and J lost 4; bases outside the gene matches: 0. Germline lookup yields CDR1 MNHNS and CDR2 SASEGT. CDR3 size: 14 residues. The CDR3 DNA follows: TGTGCCAGCAGTGAGGGACAGGGGGCAGATACGCAGTATTTT. Protein sequence: CASSEGQGADTQYF.

The chain recombines TRBV9 with TRBJ1-5; 8 bases agree with TRBD1. Trimming at V came to 3 bases and at J to 2 bases, leaving 7 bases not matched to a gene. Germline V CDR1 and CDR2: SGDLS, YYNGEE. The CDR3 extends over 16 amino acids. CDR3 DNA sequence: TGTGCCAGCAGCGACGGACAGGGACGAGGCAATCAGCCCCAGCATTTT. This gives the protein CASSDGQGRGNQPQHF.